These 18 T cell receptor beta chains were all obtained from the same sample, sequenced in a study of shared clonotypes between healthy human individuals. The assay was immunoSEQ multiplex PCR, and TCRdb's table has in-frame clones only and misses some. The top ten hold more than 9% of the sample, which has just under 350,000 clones, less than 85% seen once. Sequencing was done on a sample of memory CD4+ T cells sorted from blood. The subset is: CD45RA-negative fraction. The receptors here all came from a man aged 25-45 years in good health.

This clone was seen a few times. V usage is TRBV19 and J usage is TRBJ1-1; 8 positions match TRBD1. CDR3 size: 15 residues. CDR1 and CDR2 (germline): LNHDA, SQIVND (reference sequence). V shed 4 bases, J shed 3 bases, and the junction held 7 bases outside the gene matches. The CDR3 sequence: CASSTGGPWDTEAFF. CDR3 sequence (DNA): TGTGCCAGTAGTACAGGGGGCCCGTGGGACACTGAAGCTTTCTTT.

V gene TRBV29-1 combines with J gene TRBJ2-5; 7 bases are a match to TRBD1. Germline lookup yields CDR1 SQVTM and CDR2 ANQGSEA. The CDR3 consists of 18 residues. Trimming cost V 0 bases and J 1 base; bases outside gene matches: 14. The CDR3 DNA is TGCAGCGTTGAAGACGAAGGGGGCGCGATGTTAGTCCAAGAGACCCAGTACTTC. Translating gives CSVEDEGGAMLVQETQYF. The variable domain in full, with the rest retrieved from reference TRBV29-1 and TRBJ2-5, is SAVISQKPSRDICQRGTSLTIQCQVDSQVTMMFWYRQQPGQSLTLIATANQGSEATYESGFVIDKFPISRPNLTFSTLTVSNMSPEDSSIYLCSVEDEGGAMLVQETQYFGPGTRLLVL.

This clone has a single count. The V and J genes are TRBV5-1 and TRBJ1-2; 8 nucleotides agree with TRBD1. V gave up 4 bases and J gave up 4 bases; unmatched junction bases: 9. This CDR3 is 15 amino acids long. Germline V gives CDR1 SGHRS, CDR2 YFSETQ. The CDR3 nucleotides are TGCGCCAGCAGCGGACAGGGCCCGAAACCCTATGGCTACACCTTC. Its protein is CASSGQGPKPYGYTF.

The CDR3 nucleotides read TGTGCCAGCAGCTTAAGTTCCGGGGGAGGAGAGACCCAGTACTTC. Translating it yields CASSLSSGGGETQYF. The chain has TRBV11-3 and TRBJ2-5, with D maybe TRBD2 (6 bases). The CDR3 is 15 residues long. Germline CDR1 reads SGHNT; CDR2 reads YENEEA. The ends were cut back, 2 bases at V and 4 bases at J, with 14 bases in the middle. Combining the CDR3 with reference TRBV11-3 and TRBJ2-5 gives the whole variable domain EAGVVQSPRYKIIEKKQPVAFWCNPISGHNTLYWYLQNLGQGPELLIRYENEEAVDDSQLPKDRFSAERLKGVDSTLKIQPAELGDSAVYLCASSLSSGGGETQYFGPGTRLLVL.

This chain joins TRBV5-1 and TRBJ1-3; D not resolved. From germline, CDR1 is SGHRS and CDR2 YFSETQ. V lost 0 bases and J lost 2, with 9 bases in between. The CDR3 spans 15 residues. CDR3 DNA: TGCGCCAGCAGCTTGGGAGGGAATCCTGGAAACACCATATATTTT. Protein product: CASSLGGNPGNTIYF.

This clone was counted a few times. V gene TRBV28 combines with J gene TRBJ1-5, with D unresolved. This CDR3 has 12 residues. Trimming stripped 6 bases from V and 8 bases from J, with 11 bases between. Germline V gene sequence: CDR1 MDHEN, CDR2 SYDVKM. The CDR3 DNA sequence: TGTGCCAGCAGCGCTGGGAAAAAGCCCCAGCATTTT. Translated, it gives CASSAGKKPQHF. Filled out from reference TRBV28 and TRBJ1-5, the complete variable domain reads DVKVTQSSRYLVKRTGEKVFLECVQDMDHENMFWYRQDPGLGLRLIYFSYDVKMKEKGDIPEGYSVSREKKERFSLILESASTNQTSMYLCASSAGKKPQHFGDGTRLSIL.

This clone has only a few counts. The chain recombines TRBV23-1 with TRBJ1-5, with D unresolved. TRBV23-1 is classed as an ORF, of uncertain function. Deletions cut 0 bases from V and 5 bases from J, with 23 bases between. CDR3 length: 19 residues. The CDR3 DNA sequence: TGCGCCAGCAGTCAATCCCGGGCCGGAGGGCCATTATTTGATCAGCCCCAGCATTTT. Protein sequence: CASSQSRAGGPLFDQPQHF.

This clone was observed a single time. J is TRBJ1-3 and V is TRBV7-3; D remains unclear. Germline V gene data show CDR1 as SGHTA and CDR2 as FQGTGA. The V end was cut by 3 bases, the J end by 2 bases, with 11 bases between. CDR3 length equals 15 residues. The CDR3 here is CASSLGPLAGNTIYF. The CDR3 region has the DNA TGTGCCAGCAGCTTGGGCCCGTTGGCTGGAAACACCATATATTTT.

The sample holds a few counts of this clone. The V and J genes are TRBV7-9 and TRBJ2-3; D could derive from TRBD1 or TRBD2 (5 bases each). In germline, CDR1 is SEHNR, CDR2 FQNEAQ (reference sequence). The V end lost 5 bases, the J end lost 8 bases, and 14 bases lay between the germline ends. The CDR3 loop spans 13 amino acids. CDR3 nucleotide sequence: TGTGCCAGCAGCAACCCGGGGCGCCCTACGCAGTATTTT. This translates into CASSNPGRPTQYF.

The genes are TRBV2 and TRBJ2-4, with unresolved D. Trimming pared 3 bases from V and 0 bases from J, leaving 9 bases between. CDR1 and CDR2 from the germline V gene are SNHLY and FYNNEI. This CDR3 region has 15 residues. The CDR3 sequence is CASSDRAVAKNIQYF. CDR3 bases: TGTGCCAGCAGTGACCGCGCGGTAGCCAAAAACATTCAGTACTTC.

The chain links TRBV27 to TRBJ2-6; D assignment may be TRBD1 or TRBD2 (6 bases each). This CDR3 contains 17 residues. With 1 base removed from V and 0 bases from J, the gap between germline ends came to 10 bases. Germline V lookup: CDR1 MNHEY, CDR2 SMNVEV (reference sequence). This chain's CDR3 is CASSLWGAGSGANVLTF. The DNA of the CDR3 is TGTGCCAGCAGTTTATGGGGGGCCGGCTCTGGGGCCAACGTCCTGACTTTC.

This rearrangement joins TRBV7-2 to TRBJ2-3; unclear D gene. CDR1 is SGHTA and CDR2 is FQGNSA in the germline V gene. V lost 3 bases and J lost 2, with 12 bases in between. This CDR3 spans 15 amino acids. The CDR3 region has the DNA TGTGCCAGCAGCTTGTCGGGCGGACCCACAGATACGCAGTATTTT. Encoded protein: CASSLSGGPTDTQYF.

The chain is built from TRBV5-1 and TRBJ1-2; perhaps TRBD1 as D (5 bases). Per the germline V gene, CDR1 is SGHRS and CDR2 is YFSETQ. Trimming stripped 5 bases from V and 4 bases from J, with 9 bases between. This CDR3 is built from 12 residues. The CDR3 bases are TGCGCCAGCAGAGGGGCAAGCTATGGCTACACCTTC. As protein: CASRGASYGYTF.

This clone was observed a few times. J is TRBJ2-6 and V is TRBV27; possible D gene TRBD2, 6 bases. CDR3 size: 15 residues. From germline, CDR1 is MNHEY and CDR2 SMNVEV (reference sequence). V was clipped by 7 bases and J by 0 bases, with 10 bases between them. CDR3 DNA: TGTGCCAGCACCCTCGGGGGCTCTGGGGCCAACGTCCTGACTTTC. Residues: CASTLGGSGANVLTF.

This clone has a handful of counts. The rearrangement uses TRBV9 and TRBJ2-7; a possible D gene is TRBD1 (5 bases). Germline V gene lookup returns CDR1 SGDLS and CDR2 YYNGEE. The CDR3 consists of 15 residues. V was trimmed by 2 bases and J by 5 bases, leaving 17 bases between them. In nucleotides, the CDR3 is TGTGCCAGCAGCGTTAGTGACAGATCCTTCAACGAGCAGTACTTC. The encoded protein is CASSVSDRSFNEQYF. Together with reference TRBV9 and TRBJ2-7, the CDR3 gives the full variable domain: DSGVTQTPKHLITATGQRVTLRCSPRSGDLSVYWYQQSLDQGLQFLIQYYNGEERAKGNILERFSAQQFPDLHSELNLSSLELGDSALYFCASSVSDRSFNEQYFGPGTRLTVT.

The rearrangement links TRBV9 to TRBJ2-3; 10 bases are shared with TRBD1. Germline trimming cut 4 bases from V and 7 bases from J; bases unmatched to any gene: 12. Germline V gene sequence: CDR1 SGDLS, CDR2 YYNGEE. This CDR3 contains 16 residues. The CDR3 loop reads CASSPWDRGFLNTQYF. For the CDR3, the DNA is TGTGCCAGCAGCCCATGGGACAGGGGTTTTTTAAATACGCAGTATTTT. The full variable domain, completed using reference TRBV9 and TRBJ2-3, is DSGVTQTPKHLITATGQRVTLRCSPRSGDLSVYWYQQSLDQGLQFLIQYYNGEERAKGNILERFSAQQFPDLHSELNLSSLELGDSALYFCASSPWDRGFLNTQYFGPGTRLTVL.

In this sample, this clone turned up once. The rearrangement uses TRBV5-6 and TRBJ2-7, with D unresolved. Between the trimmed V and J ends, which lost 1 base and 3 bases, there was a span of 5 bases. From germline, CDR1 is SGHDT and CDR2 YYEEEE. CDR3 size: 12 residues. CDR3 in amino acids: CASSLSNYEQYF. CDR3 DNA: TGTGCCAGCAGCTTGTCAAACTACGAGCAGTACTTC.

The CDR3 reads CASSPSGAGFNEQFF. CDR3 in DNA: TGTGCCAGCAGCCCTTCGGGAGCGGGGTTCAATGAGCAGTTCTTC. The genes are TRBV2 and TRBJ2-1, with 7 bases matching TRBD2. The CDR3 loop spans 15 amino acids. The V and J ends lost 6 bases and 6 bases, in that order; junction bases with no gene match: 11. Germline loops: CDR1 SNHLY, CDR2 FYNNEI. Using reference TRBV2 and TRBJ2-1 for the parts outside the CDR3, the full variable domain is EPEVTQTPSHQVTQMGQEVILRCVPISNHLYFYWYRQILGQKVEFLVSFYNNEISEKSEIFDDQFSVERPDGSNFTLKIRSTKLEDSAMYFCASSPSGAGFNEQFFGPGTRLTVL.